This T cell receptor beta chain is drawn from a study of T cells in Graves' hyperthyroidism and ophthalmopathy. In its sample, this clonotype was seen a few times. There were TCR beta CDR3 regions amplified from RNA transcripts. The primer set for the first-round RT-PCR of the TCR CDR3 was HTBI. In TCRdb, the multiplex PCR reads were re-called with MiXCR into one record per CDR3 protein. The sample shows hundreds of thousands of distinct CDR3 sequences, roughly 14% of them seen only once. The receptor comes from a man aged 18 to 30 with Graves' ophthalmopathy. The sequencing input was blood.

CDR3 nucleotides: TGTGCCAGCAGCCCCGGAGGCGGGTGGGGCTCCTACGAGCAGTACTTC. Protein sequence: CASSPGGGWGSYEQYF. The chain recombines TRBV5-4 with TRBJ2-7; the D gene is possibly TRBD2 (5 bases). Germline assignment: CDR1 SGHNT and CDR2 YYREEE (reference sequence). V lost 4 bases to trimming and J lost 0 bases, with 17 bases between them. The CDR3 has 16 residues.